The rows below give T cell receptor beta chains drawn from one sample of a study of OX40 agonist ivuxolimab in advanced cancers. Using immunoSEQ multiplex PCR, the repertoire was profiled, and TCRdb retains in-frame clones only, with some absent. The data hold more than 85,000 clones, with about 91% observed a single time. The sequencing used CD4+ or CD8+ T cells sorted from blood, collected in a trial of the OX40 agonist ivuxolimab. Receptors were obtained from an adult with an advanced solid tumor such as melanoma, head and neck, liver or kidney cancer. Each CDR3 is given without its conserved first and last residue. Each record gives: J gene, V gene, CDR3 protein.

TRBJ1-4 | TRBV4-1 | ASRGRDRTATNEKLF
TRBJ2-7 | TRBV4-1 | ASSLRQSSYEQY
TRBJ2-5 | TRBV6-6 | ASSSPSGSETQY
TRBJ1-5 | TRBV4-2 | ASSQGGQGHNQPQH
TRBJ1-3 | TRBV7-2 | ASSLVRGVGNTIY
TRBJ2-3 | TRBV27 | ASSFKIGGTYTDTQY
TRBJ2-1 | TRBV25-1 | ASSDTGGSYNEQF
TRBJ2-1 | TRBV11-2 | ASSLGTYNEQF
TRBJ2-3 | TRBV18 | ASSPTGVTDTQY
TRBJ2-7 | TRBV28 | ASSPGLHEQY
TRBJ1-5 | TRBV28 | ASSLVQGSFNQPQH
NA | TRBV6-6 | ASRRTYEQY
TRBJ2-7 | TRBV6-6 | ASSRTGGSYEQY
TRBJ2-7 | TRBV7-2 | ASSAQRGLEQY
TRBJ2-4 | TRBV7-2 | ASRPKTGDGAKNIQY
TRBJ2-7 | TRBV6-6 | ASSLTSDSYEQY
TRBJ2-3 | TRBV5-4 | ASSLGGTSGRNTQY